This passage covers 5 T cell receptor beta chains from one sample sequenced in a study of spatial heterogeneity in lung cancer. Sample time point: sample taken at primary tumor resection. Whole RNA, isolated from tumor, nontumor lung or frozen PBMC, was sequenced without prior sorting. In TCRdb, the 5' RACE reads were re-called with MiXCR into one record per CDR3 protein. The data contain about 12,000 distinct CDR3 sequences, approximately 15% of them singletons. The sequences come from PBMCs, collected at surgery. The receptors derive from a male donor with early-stage non-small cell lung cancer.

The V call is TRBV19, the J call TRBJ1-5; 11 nucleotides line up with TRBD1. Germline values: CDR1 LNHDA, CDR2 SQIVND (reference sequence). The ends lost 7 bases at V and 6 bases at J; junction bases unmatched: 8. This CDR3 contains 15 residues. The DNA for the CDR3 is TGTGCCAGTACCTTGAGGGGGACAGGGGGTCAGCCCCAGCATTTT. Protein product: CASTLRGTGGQPQHF.

The rearrangement uses TRBV5-8 and TRBJ1-2; a weak D match, TRBD1 (6 bases). The CDR3 contains 14 residues. CDR1 and CDR2 (germline): SGHTS, YDEGEE. Between the trimmed V and J ends, which lost 0 bases and 3 bases, there was a span of 9 bases. The CDR3 here is CASSLARQDYGYTF. For the CDR3, the DNA is TGTGCCAGCAGCTTGGCGAGACAGGACTATGGCTACACCTTC.

The CDR3 DNA sequence: TGTGCCAGCAGTCGACAGGGGTCAAGCAATCAGCCCCAGCATTTT. This gives the protein CASSRQGSSNQPQHF. This rearrangement joins TRBV27 to TRBJ1-5; 8 bases map to TRBD1. The CDR3 loop spans 15 amino acids. V lost 5 bases, J lost 1 base, and 4 bases stayed unmatched. Germline assignment: CDR1 MNHEY and CDR2 SMNVEV (reference sequence).

This clonotype was recorded a few times. The J gene is TRBJ2-7, the V gene TRBV6-4; 8 bases line up with TRBD1. Germline loops: CDR1 MRHNA, CDR2 SNTAGT. J gave up 1 base and V 7 bases, and 15 bases lay outside the gene matches. The CDR3 consists of 17 residues. CDR3 amino acids: CASKMSTSDRASYEQYF. CDR3 bases: TGTGCCAGCAAGATGAGCACTTCGGACAGGGCATCCTACGAGCAGTACTTC.

This clonotype was counted many times. The V and J genes are TRBV7-8 and TRBJ2-2; a weak D match, TRBD2 (6 bases). The ends were cut back, 3 bases at V and 0 bases at J, with 8 bases in the middle. The CDR3 consists of 15 residues. The germline V gene encodes CDR1 SGHVS and CDR2 FQNEAQ. The CDR3 coding sequence is TGTGCCAGCAGCTTCGGGGGTCCGAACACCGGGGAGCTGTTTTTT. As protein: CASSFGGPNTGELFF.